This T cell receptor (beta chain) emerged from a study of vaccination and CD4 T cells after COVID-19. To note about this clonotype: The antigen is undetermined.

There are 15 residues in the CDR3. V gave up 0 bases and J gave up 4 bases, with 10 bases separating them. Germline V gene sequence: CDR1 LNHNV, CDR2 YYDKDF (reference sequence). The assay that was used to sequence DNA from cultured CD4+ T cells was the Oncomine TCR Beta short-read assay. Each CDR3 protein gets one entry after TCRdb re-called the PCR reads with MiXCR. Among about 18,000 distinct CDR3 sequences listed, around 80% were seen once. Treatment given: roughly 10-day PBMC culture with coronavirus spike peptide pools or control peptides (ViraFEST assay). This receptor was obtained from a human donor who received a COVID-19 vaccine. The chain recombines TRBV15 with TRBJ1-3; D remains unclear. The sequencing here drew on CD4+ T cells from blood, cultured in vitro, taken after SARS-CoV-2 vaccination. The CDR3 reads CATSRDLFSGNTIYF. CDR3 DNA: TGTGCCACCAGCAGAGATCTGTTTTCCGGAAACACCATATATTTT.